The sequence of this T cell receptor (beta chain) was determined in a study of early T cells in non-severe SARS-CoV-2 infection. Study context: With bulk RNA from unsorted whole blood as input, sequencing yielded unpaired chains. General study findings and limits: VDJdb-based matching was biased toward anti-spike CD8 responses and missed private and CD4 specificities.

With 0 bases removed from V and 10 bases from J, the gap between germline ends came to 9 bases. The germline V gene encodes CDR1 MNHNY and CDR2 SVGAGI (reference sequence). The CDR3 extends over 12 amino acids. cDNA molecules, individually, were tagged with unique molecular identifiers. TCRdb reprocessed the 5' RACE reads via MiXCR and lists one record per CDR3 protein. This table has 90,000 to 120,000 distinct CDR3 sequences, 9% to 13% appearing once. With respect to this clonotype: Its antigen is not identified. This clone may be a read error of a much larger clone one base away.

This receptor was identified in an adult who was a healthcare worker with PCR-confirmed SARS-CoV-2 infection or an uninfected control (not recorded which). The V call is TRBV6-6, the J call TRBJ1-2; D gene ambiguous. Sequencing used whole blood. The CDR3 coding sequence is TGTGCCAGCAGTTACTCTCTCGGCGCCTACACCTTC. Protein sequence: CASSYSLGAYTF.